What follows describes a single TCR beta chain. As yet, its antigen is unknown. The germline V gene has CDR1 SGHRS and CDR2 YFSETQ. This CDR3 has 13 residues. This sample was included in a study of CXCR3-negative and CXCR3-positive naive CD8 T cells. Study-level results: TRBV-TRBJ usage was alike in naive CXCR3-negative and CXCR3-positive cells but differed in memory cells. For memory CD8+ cells diversity was much lower, but both naive subsets had comparably high diversity. Naive subsets expressed similar surface CD5; TRB CDR3 features served to infer TCR strength.

The authors prepared UMI-labeled TRB cDNA libraries by 5' RACE. Following a re-call of the 5' RACE reads, TCRdb has one entry per CDR3 protein and lacks DNA. Found here are 50,000 to 65,000 distinct CDR3 sequences; the top ten clones hold more than 1.3%. This clonotype was obtained from a human donor in good health. Some clones in this sample may be carry-over from other donors' samples. The sample comprised naive CXCR3- CD8+ T cells from blood. The subset denotes: CD45RO-CCR7+CD27+CD95- naive CD8+ T cells lacking CXCR3 (TNR3-). V and J are TRBV5-1 and TRBJ2-7. Here the CDR3 reads CASSSGQPYEQYF.